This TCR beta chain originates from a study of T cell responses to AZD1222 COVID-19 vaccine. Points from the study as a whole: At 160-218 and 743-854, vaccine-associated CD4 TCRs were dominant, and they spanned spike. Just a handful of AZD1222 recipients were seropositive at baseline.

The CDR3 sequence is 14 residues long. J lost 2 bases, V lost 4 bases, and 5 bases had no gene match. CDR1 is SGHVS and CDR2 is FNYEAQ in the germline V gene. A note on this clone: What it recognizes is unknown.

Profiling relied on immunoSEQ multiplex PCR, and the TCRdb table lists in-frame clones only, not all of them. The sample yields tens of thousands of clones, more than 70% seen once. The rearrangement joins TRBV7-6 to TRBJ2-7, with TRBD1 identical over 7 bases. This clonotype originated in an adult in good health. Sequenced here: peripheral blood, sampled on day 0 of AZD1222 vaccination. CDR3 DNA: TGTGCCAGCAGCTCCCCTGGACAGGCCTACGAGCAGTACTTC. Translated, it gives CASSSPGQAYEQYF. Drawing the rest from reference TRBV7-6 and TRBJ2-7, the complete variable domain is GAGVSQSPRYKVTKRGQDVALRCDPISGHVSLYWYRQALGQGPEFLTYFNYEAQQDKSGLPNDRFSAERPEGSISTLTIQRTEQRDSAMYRCASSSPGQAYEQYFGPGTRLTVT.